This TCR beta chain stems from a study of post-analysis software for immune sequencing data. Points from the study as a whole: By F measure, samples from a shared preparation batch strongly co-clustered. Elevated frequency relative to controls characterized a handful of TRBV segments in patients, TRBV5-6, TRBV5-1 and TRBV20-1 among them.

Unique molecular identifiers tagged the TCR beta cDNA libraries. TCRdb processed the PCR reads anew with MiXCR; each CDR3 protein has one entry. This table has around 190,000 distinct CDR3 sequences, over 25% appearing once. Germline CDR1 and CDR2: MNHNS and SASEGT. The CDR3 length is 14 residues. Germline trimming cut 6 bases from V and 5 bases from J; bases unmatched to any gene: 9. This clonotype came up a few times. Antigen: not known. This chain connects TRBV6-1 to TRBJ2-7, with 8 bases fitting TRBD1. The receptor's source is a girl younger than 18 with multiple sclerosis. What was sequenced was blood. The chain's CDR3 is CASRTRTGSDEQYF. The CDR3 DNA sequence: TGTGCCAGCAGGACCCGGACAGGGTCGGACGAGCAGTACTTC.